This TCR beta chain comes out of a study of blood T cells in healthy people across ages. Findings and limits, study-wide: Per million T cells, TCR beta diversity dropped about linearly as age rose.

With a J-beta primer mix and a sample-barcoded 5' primer, a second PCR ran about 7 to 12 cycles. Via MiXCR, TCRdb re-called the 5' RACE reads, giving one row per CDR3 protein. The data show around 1,800,000 distinct CDR3 sequences, 35% to 50% seen once. This clonotype came up many times. Antigen unknown. This CDR3 is 13 amino acids long. CDR1 and CDR2 (germline): SGHVS, FQNEAQ. V dropped 6 bases and J dropped 0 bases, with 9 bases sitting between them. This clonotype was obtained from a human donor in good health. The sample taken for sequencing was blood. The rearrangement joins TRBV7-8 to TRBJ2-7; unclear D gene. This chain's CDR3 is CASRLGSSYEQYF. The CDR3 coding sequence is TGTGCCAGCAGGCTCGGAAGCTCCTACGAGCAGTACTTC. The variable domain in full, completed from reference TRBV7-8 and TRBJ2-7, reads GAGVSQSPRYKVAKRGQDVALRCDPISGHVSLFWYQQALGQGPEFLTYFQNEAQLDKSGLPSDRFFAERPEGSVSTLKIQRTQQEDSAVYLCASRLGSSYEQYFGPGTRLTVT.